The clone carrying this T cell receptor (beta chain) was observed a few times. The antigen is undetermined. A universal primer site came from template switching; cDNA carried unique molecular identifiers. MiXCR, applied by TCRdb to the 5' RACE reads, yields one record per CDR3 protein. The table has 400,000 to 500,000 distinct CDR3 sequences, approximately 17% seen once. The data originate from a study of identical twins. Every donor was a healthy Caucasian. Study-level results: These conclusions were based on statistical analysis (cross-sectional, not following the same donors).

Sequencing was performed on naive T cells sorted from blood. The source of this sequence is a man aged 50 to 59 in good health.

The CDR3 protein is CASSAAGGGANEQFF. The CDR3 nucleotides read TGTGCCAGCAGCGCAGCCGGCGGGGGGGCCAATGAGCAGTTCTTC. The rearrangement uses TRBV13 and TRBJ2-1; 9 bases agree with TRBD2. CDR1 is PRHDT, CDR2 FYEKMQ, per germline (reference sequence). This CDR3 is built from 15 residues. Unmatched junction bases numbered 8, after V lost 5 bases and J lost 6 bases.